There are many counts of the clone carrying this T cell receptor (beta chain). The target antigen is unknown. These data come from a study of identical twins. Study conclusions and caveats: Out-of-frame alpha sequences that twins shared showed excess low generation probability. Insertions ran lower in abundant cord blood beta clonotypes, though not in memory repertoires.

Template switching added a universal primer binding site, and final cDNA carried unique molecular identifiers. In TCRdb, the 5' RACE reads were re-called with MiXCR into one record per CDR3 protein. The sample consists of hundreds of thousands of distinct CDR3 sequences, around an eighth of them appearing once. These data were also reused for a study on yellow fever vaccine responses in identical twins. From that paper: Convergence reportedly seemed to mark part of the twins' vaccine T cell response, with personalization marking the rest.

Sequenced input: CD8+ T cells sorted from blood. The clonotype comes from a woman younger than 35 in good health.

The CDR3 here is CASSQVYADQPQHF. The CDR3 coding sequence is TGCGCCAGCAGCCAAGTGTACGCTGATCAGCCCCAGCATTTT. The chain uses TRBV4-1 and TRBJ1-5; D unresolved. Trimming left V 1 base short and J 5 bases short, with 9 bases between. This CDR3 region has 14 residues. CDR1 and CDR2 from the germline V gene are MGHRA and YSYEKL.